The clone carrying this T cell receptor (beta chain) was seen many times. What it binds is unknown. The data were obtained in a study of shared clonotypes between healthy human individuals. About the research overall: The plates for each donor numbered three CD4 naive, three CD4 memory, two CD8 naive and one CD8 memory.

The germline V and J ends were trimmed by 1 base and 4 bases, with 16 bases remaining between them. This CDR3 has 16 amino acids. The germline CDR1 and CDR2 sequences are SEHNR and FQNEAQ (reference sequence). Whole-study findings and limits: Clonotype sharing across a few donors was observed for about 4.8% of naive CD4 clonotypes.

Splitting of CD4+ cells produced CD45RA+ naive and CD45RA-negative memory subsets. Repertoires were generated with immunoSEQ multiplex PCR, while TCRdb's copy carries only in-frame clones and drops some. The sample lists about 680,000 clones; about three quarters were seen once. Sequencing used memory CD4+ T cells sorted from blood. Subset denoted: CD45RA-negative fraction. The sequence was obtained from a woman aged 25 to 39 in good health. V gene TRBV7-9 combines with J gene TRBJ2-5; D remains ambiguous. The CDR3 protein is CASSLDSRRPRETQYF. In nucleotides, the CDR3 is TGTGCCAGCAGCTTAGATTCCAGGCGGCCGCGAGAGACCCAGTACTTC.